The entry below describes one TCR beta chain. Its antigen has not been determined. Base qualities are missing; no much larger clone stands one base away. For sorting, regulatory T cells were defined as CD4+CD25hiCD127low/negative cells. The control samples were obtained from healthy donors who were not related to the patients. A FACSAria flow cytometer was used to sort the Tconv and Treg cells intended for TCRbeta sequencing. The sorted cells were collected in 5-ml round-bottom polystyrene tubes, and the dry cell pellets were frozen at -80 degrees C prior to sequencing. The sample originates from a study of B cell selection in AIRE deficiency (dated by TCRdb to the late 2010s). With respect to the entire study: Researchers compared the TCRbeta repertoires of sorted blood CD4+ conventional T cells and regulatory T cells from AIRE-deficient patients with the corresponding repertoires from healthy controls. The TCR-sequenced cohort comprised about 5 AIRE-deficient APECED patients and about 5 healthy control donors.

The immunoSEQ platform was used to sequence the TCRbeta chain. Per the source publication's procedure: When Treg repertoires were pooled, patients gave 53,000 or so distinct TCRbeta sequences, while healthy donors gave 9.56x10^4. Treg TCRbeta sequences found in two or more individuals were defined as public, and these public Treg TCRbeta sequences were then searched for in Tconv repertoires. Group differences were tested with Mann-Whitney U tests and Bonferroni-Dunn correction in GraphPad Prism 7.03. TCRdb took this table from immuneACCESS and kept in-frame rearrangements with V and J called. Such tables lack part of the clones; where checked against another copy, unresolved V genes explain under half of the gap, and the rest is unexplained. V and J calls and clone size are those listed in that table; D and trimming were worked out from the DNA. Here the sample has tens of thousands of clones; about 93% occur a single time. The ten largest clones capture approximately 1.5% of the sample.

Paper-wide results and their limitations: In AIRE-deficient patients, Tconv and Treg cells had TCRBV gene usage, CDR3 length and TCR diversity comparable to those in healthy donors. Of 3,000 to 4,500 shared Treg TCRbeta sequences, more than 30% were shared only among healthy donors and less than 10% only among patients, suggesting less efficient Treg selection without AIRE. Sequencing covered only TCRbeta chains, and 36.6% of shared healthy-donor Treg sequences were also present in healthy Tconv, possibly due to differing TCRalpha chains. Around 31% of Treg TCRbeta sequences shared among healthy donors appeared in patient Tconv cells, suggesting diversion of Treg-biased clones into the Tconv compartment. Shared Treg sequences had shorter CDR3s, which reflects a bias toward rearrangements containing few non-templated nucleotide insertions.

The sequencing sample was made of CD4+CD25+ Tregs sorted from PBMCs. The clonotype comes from a human donor in good health.

The CDR3 region: CATSRGQTSTDTQYF. The DNA sequence is TGTGCCACCAGCAGAGGACAGACTAGCACAGATACGCAGTATTTT. The chain links TRBV15 with TRBJ2-3; matching of 5 bases hints at TRBD1 as the D gene. The CDR3 contains 15 residues, cysteine and phenylalanine counted. Kept here is only the CDR3 DNA, which spans 45 bases and is read in frame from base 1. The junction shows trimming of 1 base on V and 0 bases on J, plus 8 bases between the germline ends. CDR1 and CDR2 were assigned from the germline V gene (reference sequence) as LNHNV and YYDKDF.